This T cell receptor (beta chain) came from a study of CD8+ T cells in alopecia areata. As the sequencing template, cDNA was produced by extracting RNA and reverse transcribing it. Assay: immunoSEQ multiplex PCR; the TCRdb copy retains only in-frame clones and omits some. The repertoire holds 100,000 to 130,000 clones, with around 59% as singletons. It was from PBMCs that CD4+ and CD8+ T cells were sorted. This clone was seen only a few times. Its specificity is not known. The study's findings and limits: An increase in clonality over normal scalp was evident in lesional scalp, especially alopecia totalis/universalis. Mouse data revealed clearer TCR sharing than patient data did, a gap possibly tied to HLA. Scalp sequencing also captures normal skin's resident alphabeta T cells.

Trimming took 5 bases from V and 1 from J; bases not matched to a gene: 2. The germline V gene encodes CDR1 SGHVS and CDR2 FQNEAQ. This CDR3 has 13 residues. This receptor was obtained from a human donor in good health. Source material: CD8+ T cells sorted from blood. This sequence joins TRBV7-8 and TRBJ2-7; 7 nucleotides agree with TRBD1. CDR3 sequence reads: CASSQGQSYEQYF. In nucleotides, the CDR3 is TGTGCCAGCAGCCAGGGACAGTCCTACGAGCAGTACTTC.